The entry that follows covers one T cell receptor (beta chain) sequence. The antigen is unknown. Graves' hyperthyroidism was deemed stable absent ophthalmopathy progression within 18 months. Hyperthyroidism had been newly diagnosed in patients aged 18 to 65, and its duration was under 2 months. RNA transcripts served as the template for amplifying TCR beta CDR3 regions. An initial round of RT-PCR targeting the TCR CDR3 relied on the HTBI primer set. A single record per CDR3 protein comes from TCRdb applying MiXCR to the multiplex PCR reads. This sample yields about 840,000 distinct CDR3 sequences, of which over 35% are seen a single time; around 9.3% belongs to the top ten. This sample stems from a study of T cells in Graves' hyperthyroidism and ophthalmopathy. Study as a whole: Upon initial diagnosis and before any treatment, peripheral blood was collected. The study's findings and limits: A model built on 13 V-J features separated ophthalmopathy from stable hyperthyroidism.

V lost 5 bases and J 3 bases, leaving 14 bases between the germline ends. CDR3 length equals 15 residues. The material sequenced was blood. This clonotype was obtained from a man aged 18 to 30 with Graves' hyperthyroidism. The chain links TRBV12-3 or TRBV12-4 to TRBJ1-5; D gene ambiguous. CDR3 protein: CASSRIFGDNQPQHF. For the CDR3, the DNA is TGTGCCAGCAGTCGAATTTTTGGGGACAATCAGCCCCAGCATTTT.